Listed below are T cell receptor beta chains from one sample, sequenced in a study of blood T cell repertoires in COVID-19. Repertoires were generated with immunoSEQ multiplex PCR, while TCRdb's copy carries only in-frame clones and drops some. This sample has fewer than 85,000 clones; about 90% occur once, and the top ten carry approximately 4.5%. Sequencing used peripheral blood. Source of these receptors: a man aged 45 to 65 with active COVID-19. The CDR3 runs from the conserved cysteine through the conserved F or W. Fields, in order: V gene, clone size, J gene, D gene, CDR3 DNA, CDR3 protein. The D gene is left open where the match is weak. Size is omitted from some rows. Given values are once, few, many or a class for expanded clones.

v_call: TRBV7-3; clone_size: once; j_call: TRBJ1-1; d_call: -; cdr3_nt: TGTGCCAGCAGCCAATCCGCCGGGTTAGCGGCTGAAGCTTTCTTT; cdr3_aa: CASSQSAGLAAEAFF
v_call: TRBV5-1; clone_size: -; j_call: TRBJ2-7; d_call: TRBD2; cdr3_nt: TGCGCCAGCAGCTTGACCCACAGGGGGACTAGCGGGAGTTACGAGCAGTACTTC; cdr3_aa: CASSLTHRGTSGSYEQYF
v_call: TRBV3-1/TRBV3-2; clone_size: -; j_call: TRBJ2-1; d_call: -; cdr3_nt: TGTGCCAGCAGCTTAAGCGGGCGATCCTACAATGAGCAGTTCTTC; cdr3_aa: CASSLSGRSYNEQFF
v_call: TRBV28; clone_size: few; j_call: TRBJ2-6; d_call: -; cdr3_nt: TGTGCCAGCAGTTTAGGCAGCTCTGGGGCCAACGTCCTGACTTTC; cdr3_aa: CASSLGSSGANVLTF
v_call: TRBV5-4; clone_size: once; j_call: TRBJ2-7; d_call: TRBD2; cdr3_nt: TGTGCCAGCAGCCCCTCGGGGGGTTACGAGCAGTACTTC; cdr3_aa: CASSPSGGYEQYF
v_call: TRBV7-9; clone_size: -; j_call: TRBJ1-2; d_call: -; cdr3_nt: TGTGCCAGCAGCTTAGATTTCTCACCGCGGGGCTATGGCTACACCTTC; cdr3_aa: CASSLDFSPRGYGYTF
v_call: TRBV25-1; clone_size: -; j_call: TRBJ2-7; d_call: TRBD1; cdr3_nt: TGTGCCAGTGATACCAACGGACAGGGTATTTTCTACGAGCAGTACTTC; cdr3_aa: CASDTNGQGIFYEQYF
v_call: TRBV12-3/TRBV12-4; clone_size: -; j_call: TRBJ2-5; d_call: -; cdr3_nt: TGTGCCAGCAGTTTCCCTAAAGAGACCCAGTACTTC; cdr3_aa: CASSFPKETQYF
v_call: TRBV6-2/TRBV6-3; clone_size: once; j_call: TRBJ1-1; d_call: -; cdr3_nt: TGTGCCAGCAGTTCGGGGGACACTGAAGCTTTCTTT; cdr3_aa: CASSSGDTEAFF
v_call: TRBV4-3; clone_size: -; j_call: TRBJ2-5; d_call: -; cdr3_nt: TGCGCCAGCAGCCAAGACTGGCAGGGGTTTAGCGAGACCCAGTACTTC; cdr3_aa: CASSQDWQGFSETQYF
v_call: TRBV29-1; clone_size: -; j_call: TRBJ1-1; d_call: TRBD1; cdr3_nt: TGCAGCGGCCGACAGGGTGGAGCGACTGAAGCTTTCTTT; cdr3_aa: CSGRQGGATEAFF
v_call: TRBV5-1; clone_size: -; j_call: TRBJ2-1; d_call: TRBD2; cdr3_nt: TGCGCCAGCAGCTTATCCGGGACTAGCGGGAGCCATGAGCAGTTCTTC; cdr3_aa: CASSLSGTSGSHEQFF
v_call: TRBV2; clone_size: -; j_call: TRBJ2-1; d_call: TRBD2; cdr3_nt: TGTGCCAGCAGACTAGCGGTCTACAATGAGCAGTTCTTC; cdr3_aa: CASRLAVYNEQFF
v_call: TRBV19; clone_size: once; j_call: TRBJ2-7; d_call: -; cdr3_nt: TGTGCCAGGACTAGGGTGAGGCGCCCTTTTGAGCAGTACTTC; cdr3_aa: CARTRVRRPFEQYF
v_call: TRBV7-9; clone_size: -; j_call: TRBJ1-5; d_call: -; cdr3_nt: TGTGCCAGCAGCTACGGGACTGACGCTCTCCCCCAGCATTTT; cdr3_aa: CASSYGTDALPQHF
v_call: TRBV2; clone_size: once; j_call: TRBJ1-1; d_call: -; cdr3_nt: TGTGCCAGCAGGCCCCAGTTGGCCGGGGACACTGAAGCTTTCTTT; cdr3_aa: CASRPQLAGDTEAFF
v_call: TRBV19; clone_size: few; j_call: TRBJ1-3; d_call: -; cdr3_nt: TGTGCCAGTAACAGGTTCTCTGGAAACACCATATATTTT; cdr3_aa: CASNRFSGNTIYF
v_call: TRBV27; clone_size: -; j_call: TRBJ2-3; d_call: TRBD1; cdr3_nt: TGTGCCAGCAGCATGACCGGGACAGGGTCTTCTCCAGATACGCAGTATTTT; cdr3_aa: CASSMTGTGSSPDTQYF
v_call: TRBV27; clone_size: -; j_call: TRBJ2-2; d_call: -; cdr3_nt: TGTGCCAGCAGTTTATCGACCGGGTCGACCGGGGAGCTGTTTTTT; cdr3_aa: CASSLSTGSTGELFF
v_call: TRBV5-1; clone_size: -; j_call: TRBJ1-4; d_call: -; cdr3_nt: TGCGCCAGCAGCTTGACCGGGATTTATGTCGTTGGAACTAATGAAAAACTGTTTTTT; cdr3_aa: CASSLTGIYVVGTNEKLFF